Listed here is a single T cell receptor (beta chain). Its antigen remains undetermined. Base qualities are not provided; no much larger clone lies one nucleotide away. Separate from the approximately 670-subject first cohort, the validation cohort of 120 subjects was the group to which the donors belonged. This entry comes from a study of cytomegalovirus exposure and HLA in healthy donors (dated by TCRdb to about 2017). For the wider study: According to a later analysis, the approximately 120 validation repertoires were produced on the same platform as the 666 repertoires of the first cohort. The aim of the study was to test whether cataloging public T cell receptors could identify signatures of past pathogen exposure. Along with the roughly 670-subject first cohort, a separate validation cohort of 120 different subjects was used. High-throughput TCR immunosequencing, statistical association of individual TCRs with disease status, and machine learning were combined to predict cytomegalovirus infection status.

The CDR3 starts with the cysteine, ends with the phenylalanine, and has 15 residues. CDR3 DNA only is kept here, 45 bases in frame from base 1. Between the V and J ends, shortened by 7 bases and 2 bases respectively, the junction contains 17 bases. CDR1 SGHRS and CDR2 YFSETQ are derived from the germline V gene. What the work shows at the level of the full study, not this receptor alone: According to the authors, the approach could potentially be generalized to other disease states and immunological phenotypes. In both the original and validation cohorts, the classifier was reported to diagnose cytomegalovirus status with high specificity and sensitivity. A few of the identified cytomegalovirus-associated TCR beta chains were confirmed in vitro to be specific for cytomegalovirus antigens. While some public TCRs were present in many individuals, most TCR sequences turned up only very rarely across donors. In the study, about 150 TCR beta chains were listed as associated with cytomegalovirus. Of the cluster scores, roughly 95% were above 0 in a later analysis, which found that TCRs clustered in the first cohort also tended to co-occur in the 120 validation repertoires. A later analysis lacked HLA typing for the validation cohort, so it scored co-occurrence in that cohort across all 120 repertoires.

Library generation was performed with the immunoSEQ multiplex PCR assay. The original pipeline was this. A statistical classification framework was developed to diagnose cytomegalovirus status using the catalog of TCR beta chain sequences. TCRdb mirrors the immuneACCESS table, restricted to in-frame sequences. Some clones are absent from its copies; in checked studies, under half trace to an unresolved V gene, and the reason for the others is unknown. V and J calls and clone size are copied from that table; D and trimming were computed from the DNA. The sample yields 150,000 to 250,000 clones; 80% to 85% were counted once. Roughly 1.2% of the sample is held by the ten biggest clonotypes.

The clonotype comes from a woman younger than 45 in good health and CMV-seronegative. Here the chain combines TRBV5-1 and TRBJ2-3; TRBD2 is a weak D gene call, 6 bases matching. The sequenced sample was PBMCs. The CDR3 reads CASGGEGDYTDTQYF. The DNA sequence reads TGCGCCAGCGGCGGGGAAGGGGATTACACAGATACGCAGTATTTT.